Described below is a single TCR beta chain sequence and its context. Per the germline V gene, CDR1 is GTSNPN and CDR2 is SVGIG (reference sequence). Between the trimmed V and J ends, which lost 8 bases and 5 bases, there was a span of 14 bases. The CDR3 runs 12 residues. RNA was extracted from whole blood without cell sorting, alongside germline DNA. The data originate from a study of tumor-infiltrating lymphocytes in primary liver carcinoma. The authors made TCR beta cDNA from around 500 ng total RNA with a constant-region primer. Three-round nested multiplex PCR performed with slightly modified ARM-PCR produced the TCR beta libraries. Forward primers for TRBV1-TRBV30 and a C-beta reverse primer served the first two PCR rounds, at around 11 cycles each. TCRdb passed the multiplex PCR reads through MiXCR, listing each CDR3 protein once. The table has about 310,000 distinct CDR3 sequences, around three fifths seen once.

The material sequenced was peripheral blood. The chain uses TRBV30 and TRBJ2-3, with a weak D call TRBD1 (6 bases). This clonotype was obtained from a woman in her twenties or thirties with primary liver carcinoma and hepatitis B virus infection. Here the CDR3 DNA reads TGTGCCGGGGCCCTAGGGGGAGATACGCAGTATTTT. It is translated as CAGALGGDTQYF.